The count of the clone carrying this T cell receptor beta chain is one. The CDR3 has 15 amino acids. The V and J ends lost 4 bases and 5 bases, in that order; junction bases with no gene match: 9. CDR1 MNHEY and CDR2 SMNVEV come from the germline V gene (reference sequence). The data stem from a study of shared clonotypes between healthy human individuals. Nashville, Tennessee was home to all donors, who were Caucasian adults. Each PCR replicate from the sorted subsets contained 200 to 250 ng DNA, which is 25,000 to 30,000 T cell genomes. TCRdb keeps only in-frame clones here, not all; method: immunoSEQ multiplex PCR. The data show about 2 million clones, about 95% seen once.

What was sequenced was naive CD4+ T cells sorted from blood. Subset: CD45RA+ positively selected. This chain links TRBV27 with TRBJ1-1, with 8 bases lining up with TRBD1. The TCR originated in a man between 18 and 29 years old in good health. The CDR3 nucleotides read TGTGCCAGCAGTTCGGACAGGGCAGGAATGACTGAAGCTTTCTTT. It translates to CASSSDRAGMTEAFF.